The 16 T cell receptor beta chains below were found in one sample sequenced in a study of blood T cell repertoires in COVID-19. This table comes from immunoSEQ multiplex PCR, and its TCRdb copy is limited to in-frame clones, with some not included. The data show about 230,000 clones, under 85% seen once. Sequencing input: peripheral blood. The receptors derive from a woman in her twenties or thirties with COVID-19, enrolled during active disease.

The chain carries TRBV6-5 and TRBJ2-7; the D is unclear. This CDR3 contains 15 residues. Trimming stripped 4 bases from V and 0 bases from J, with 13 bases between. Germline loops: CDR1 MNHEY, CDR2 SVGAGI. DNA of the CDR3: TGTGCCAGCAGTTCATCCCAGTCTAGCTCCTACGAGCAGTACTTC. Protein product: CASSSSQSSSYEQYF.

The rearrangement joins TRBV19 to TRBJ1-2; 8 bases are a match to TRBD1. The germline CDR1 and CDR2 sequences are LNHDA and SQIVND (reference sequence). V dropped 0 bases and J dropped 0; count of bases not matched to a gene: 3. The CDR3 sequence is 16 residues long. The CDR3 protein is CASSIDLQGANYGYTF. The CDR3 coding sequence is TGTGCCAGTAGTATAGACCTACAGGGGGCTAACTATGGCTACACCTTC. Full variable domain (outside the CDR3, taken from reference TRBV19 and TRBJ1-2): DGGITQSPKYLFRKEGQNVTLSCEQNLNHDAMYWYRQDPGQGLRLIYYSQIVNDFQKGDIAEGYSVSREKKESFPLTVTSAQKNPTAFYLCASSIDLQGANYGYTFGSGTRLTVV.

This chain links TRBV19 with TRBJ2-5; the match to TRBD2 covers 9 bases. Trimming took 2 bases from V and 5 from J; bases not matched to a gene: 9. CDR3 length: 16 residues. Germline V lookup: CDR1 LNHDA, CDR2 SQIVND (reference sequence). The CDR3 here is CASSIRGREGPETQYF. In nucleotides, the CDR3 is TGTGCCAGTAGTATAAGGGGGCGGGAGGGCCCGGAGACCCAGTACTTC.

This clone was picked up a small number of times. This sequence joins TRBV5-6 and TRBJ1-2, with D tentatively TRBD1 (6 bases). Between the trimmed V and J ends, which lost 4 bases and 4 bases, there was a span of 8 bases. The germline V gene encodes CDR1 SGHDT and CDR2 YYEEEE. CDR3 length: 12 residues. The CDR3 region is CASSRTVYGYTF. Written as DNA, the CDR3 is TGTGCCAGCAGCCGGACAGTCTATGGCTACACCTTC.

The rearrangement joins TRBV2 to TRBJ2-7; perhaps TRBD1 as D (6 bases). This CDR3 comprises 14 residues. Germline assignment: CDR1 SNHLY and CDR2 FYNNEI. The V end lost 4 bases, the J end lost 4 bases, and 14 bases lay between the germline ends. CDR3 sequence (DNA): TGTGCCAGCAGTGTAGAGGGCCAGGGGTACGAGCAGTACTTC. Translated, it gives CASSVEGQGYEQYF.

The chain carries TRBV10-3 and TRBJ1-4; D gene uncertain. This CDR3 is 15 amino acids long. Between the trimmed V and J ends, which lost 0 bases and 4 bases, there was a span of 9 bases. Per germline, CDR1 ENHRY and CDR2 SYGVKD. CDR3 amino acids: CAISESDTYNEKLFF. CDR3 DNA: TGTGCCATCAGTGAGTCAGACACTTATAATGAAAAACTGTTTTTT.

The CDR3 reads CASSLAGQGRSNEKLFF. In DNA form, the CDR3 reads TGTGCCAGCAGCTTAGCCGGGCAGGGTAGATCAAATGAAAAACTGTTTTTT. The chain uses TRBV7-9 and TRBJ1-4; TRBD1 might be the D (5 bases). V lost 0 bases, J lost 5 bases, and 16 bases lay in between. CDR3 size: 17 residues. Germline lookup yields CDR1 SEHNR and CDR2 FQNEAQ (reference sequence).

The gene calls are TRBV15 and TRBJ1-1, with D tentatively TRBD1 (6 bases). Germline CDR1 and CDR2: LNHNV and YYDKDF (reference sequence). The V end was cut by 5 bases, the J end by 5 bases, with 21 bases between. The CDR3 covers 16 residues. The CDR3 region is CATSPGTTFGRTEAFF. In DNA form, the CDR3 reads TGTGCCACCAGCCCCGGGACAACTTTTGGAAGGACTGAAGCTTTCTTT.

The V and J genes are TRBV9 and TRBJ1-3; 9 bases agree with TRBD1. Germline CDR1 and CDR2: SGDLS and YYNGEE. V lost 0 bases to trimming and J lost 4 bases; unmatched junction nucleotides: 5. The CDR3 loop spans 16 amino acids. This CDR3 reads CASSVGQGGHGNTIYF. CDR3 DNA sequence: TGTGCCAGCAGCGTAGGACAGGGGGGACACGGAAACACCATATATTTT.

Points on this clone: Distinct nucleotide sequences in the sample also encode this CDR3. The V and J genes are TRBV19 and TRBJ1-1, with D uncertain. This CDR3 has 12 amino acids. Trimming left V 3 bases short and J 4 bases short, with 6 bases between. Germline-derived CDR1 and CDR2 are LNHDA and SQIVND (reference sequence). CDR3 coding DNA: TGTGCCAGTAGTATTGAGGGCACTGAAGCTTTCTTT. It yields the protein CASSIEGTEAFF.

The V gene is TRBV5-4, the J gene TRBJ2-2; D gene unclear. V was shortened by 5 bases and J by 0 bases, with 11 bases between the two germline ends. Germline lookup yields CDR1 SGHNT and CDR2 YYREEE (reference sequence). This CDR3 contains 15 residues. CDR3 nucleotides: TGTGCCAGCAGTTCTAGACTGACGAACACCGGGGAGCTGTTTTTT. Translating gives CASSSRLTNTGELFF.

This clone occurred many times. This chain connects TRBV4-1 to TRBJ2-2, with TRBD2 matching 11 bases. Per germline, CDR1 MGHRA and CDR2 YSYEKL. This CDR3 comprises 17 residues. The V gene end was trimmed by 1 base and the J gene end by 3 bases; junction bases not matched to a gene: 4. The DNA of the CDR3 is TGCGCCAGCAGCCAAGTTAGCGGGGGGGCTTACACCGGGGAGCTGTTTTTT. It translates to CASSQVSGGAYTGELFF.

CDR3 sequence reads: CASSLISETQYF. The CDR3 coding sequence is TGTGCCAGCAGTTTAATATCGGAGACCCAGTACTTC. The chain links TRBV12-3 or TRBV12-4 to TRBJ2-5, with D hard to call. V shed 2 bases and J shed 5 bases, with 6 bases lying between them. There are 12 residues in the CDR3.

On this clone itself: The same CDR3 also results from other DNA sequences found in this sample. This chain links TRBV9 with TRBJ2-2; no reliable D call. The CDR3 spans 14 residues. Germline values: CDR1 SGDLS, CDR2 YYNGEE. The V end lost 0 bases, the J end lost 2 bases, and 5 bases lay between the germline ends. Written as DNA, the CDR3 is TGTGCCAGCAGCGTAGGAGGAAACACCGGGGAGCTGTTTTTT. This gives the protein CASSVGGNTGELFF.

This clone has just one count. J is TRBJ2-5 and V is TRBV7-2; D remains unclear. With 4 bases removed from V and 5 bases from J, the gap between germline ends came to 14 bases. The germline V gene has CDR1 SGHTA and CDR2 FQGNSA. This CDR3 has 14 amino acids. The CDR3 DNA sequence: TGTGCCAGCAGCTCCTCGGGTCTGTGGGAGACCCAGTACTTC. This encodes CASSSSGLWETQYF. The entire variable domain, with the rest obtained from reference TRBV7-2 and TRBJ2-5, is as follows: GAGVSQSPSNKVTEKGKDVELRCDPISGHTALYWYRQSLGQGLEFLIYFQGNSAPDKSGLPSDRFSAERTGGSVSTLTIQRTQQEDSAVYLCASSSSGLWETQYFGPGTRLLVL.

The chain's CDR3 is CASNQLAGGPNEQFF. In DNA form, the CDR3 reads TGTGCCAGCAATCAACTAGCGGGGGGGCCCAATGAGCAGTTCTTC. V usage is TRBV27 and J usage is TRBJ2-1; 13 nucleotides agree with TRBD2. Germline CDR1 and CDR2: MNHEY and SMNVEV (reference sequence). This CDR3 is built from 15 residues. With V trimmed by 7 bases and J by 6 bases, 6 bases remained unmatched.